What follows describes a single TCR beta chain. Antigen unknown. Measured with immunoSEQ multiplex PCR; TCRdb has only the in-frame clones, and not every one. The sample consists of about 110,000 clones, about 90% of them appearing once. This entry is derived from a study of a mutant IDH1 vaccine in newly diagnosed glioma. Study-wide background: The patients received vaccinations eight times, in weeks 1, 3, 5, 7, 11, 15, 19 and 23. Commencement of vaccination occurred 4-6 weeks following radiotherapy alone, or concurrently with temozolomide cycles.

Study results and caveats: Pseudoprogression seemed unrelated to changes in top peripheral T cell clonotypes.

CDR3 length: 17 amino acids. Trimming took 4 bases from V and 6 from J; bases not matched to a gene: 16. Germline CDR1 is LNHDA and CDR2 is SQIVND (reference sequence). The time point is: week 11, during vaccination. Every vaccination contained 300 ug of the mutant IDH1 20-mer peptide and was paired with topical imiquimod. Each tumor in the donors was a new WHO grade 3 or 4 astrocytoma, IDH1-mutant and ATRX-lost. This receptor was obtained from a woman aged 45-65 years with glioma. The sequencing used PBMCs, collected from a glioma patient whose treatment included an IDH1 peptide vaccine. This sequence joins TRBV19 and TRBJ1-1, with 8 bases aligning to TRBD1. Here the CDR3 DNA reads TGTGCCAGTAGTAGCAACAGGGGGGTAAGACCATCCGCTGAAGCTTTCTTT. Protein product: CASSSNRGVRPSAEAFF.